This TCR beta chain is from a study of Tregs in tolerant kidney transplant recipients. General study points: Few patients were studied, so findings need validation in larger groups.

A note on this clone: Its specificity is unknown.

Repertoires were generated with immunoSEQ multiplex PCR, while TCRdb's copy carries only in-frame clones and drops some. Of some 110,000 clones listed, approximately 90% were seen once; the top ten hold approximately 0.54%. The V and J ends lost 4 bases and 6 bases, in that order; junction bases with no gene match: 6. CDR3 length: 13 residues. Germline CDR1 is LGHNA and CDR2 is YNFKEQ. Input material: CD4+ T cells from blood. This chain uses TRBV4-2 with TRBJ2-7; 7 bases are shared with TRBD1. This receptor was obtained from a human donor in good health. The CDR3 DNA reads as TGTGCCAGCAGCCTGAACAGGGGTGGCGAGCAGTACTTC. It yields the protein CASSLNRGGEQYF.